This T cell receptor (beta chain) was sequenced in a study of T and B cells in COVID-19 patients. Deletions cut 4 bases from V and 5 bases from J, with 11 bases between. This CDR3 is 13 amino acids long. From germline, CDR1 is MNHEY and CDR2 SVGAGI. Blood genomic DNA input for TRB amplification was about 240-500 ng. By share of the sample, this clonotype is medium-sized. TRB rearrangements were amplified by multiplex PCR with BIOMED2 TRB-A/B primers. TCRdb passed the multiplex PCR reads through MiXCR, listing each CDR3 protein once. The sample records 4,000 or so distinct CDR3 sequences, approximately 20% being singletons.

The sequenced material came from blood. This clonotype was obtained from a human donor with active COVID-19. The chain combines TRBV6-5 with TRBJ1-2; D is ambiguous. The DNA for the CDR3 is TGTGCCAGCAGTTTAAGGACGGAGTATGGCTACACCTTC. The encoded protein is CASSLRTEYGYTF.